The present entry profiles one T cell receptor beta chain with its context. This sample is part of a study of blood T cell repertoires in COVID-19. CDR3 length equals 14 residues. Germline V gene sequence: CDR1 LNHDA, CDR2 SQIVND (reference sequence). J gave up 4 bases and V 5 bases, and 7 bases lay outside the gene matches. TCRdb's table, derived via immunoSEQ multiplex PCR, lists solely in-frame clones and lacks some. The table has about 81,000 clones, about nine tenths seen once. This clonotype was obtained from a woman aged 45-60 years in a cohort sampled during active COVID-19. The rearrangement links TRBV19 to TRBJ1-2; 7 nucleotides match TRBD1. Sequenced: peripheral blood. The CDR3 loop reads CASSLDRSGYGYTF. As DNA, the CDR3 is TGTGCCAGTAGTTTGGACAGGTCTGGCTATGGCTACACCTTC. Combining the CDR3 with reference TRBV19 and TRBJ1-2 gives the whole variable domain DGGITQSPKYLFRKEGQNVTLSCEQNLNHDAMYWYRQDPGQGLRLIYYSQIVNDFQKGDIAEGYSVSREKKESFPLTVTSAQKNPTAFYLCASSLDRSGYGYTFGSGTRLTVV.